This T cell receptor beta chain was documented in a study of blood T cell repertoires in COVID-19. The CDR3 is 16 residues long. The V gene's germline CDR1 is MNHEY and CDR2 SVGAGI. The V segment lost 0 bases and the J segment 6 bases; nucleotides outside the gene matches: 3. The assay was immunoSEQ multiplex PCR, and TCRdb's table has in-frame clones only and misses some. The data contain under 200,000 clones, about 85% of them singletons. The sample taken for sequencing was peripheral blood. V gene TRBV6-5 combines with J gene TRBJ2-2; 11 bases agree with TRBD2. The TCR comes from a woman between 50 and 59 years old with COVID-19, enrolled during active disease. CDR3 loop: CASSYSSSGGAGELFF. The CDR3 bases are TGTGCCAGCAGTTACTCAAGTAGCGGGGGGGCCGGGGAGCTGTTTTTT.